This TCR beta chain was sequenced during a study of shared clonotypes between healthy human individuals. Background on the study: Per-donor plates numbered three CD4 naive, three CD4 memory, two CD8 naive and one CD8 memory.

Overall study results and limits: Investigators collected only blood, and repertoires in tissues likely differ. Roughly 5% of naive CD4 clonotypes were common to a few donors.

Comment on this clone: The target antigen is unknown.

The DNA input per sorted-subset replicate PCR was about 190 ng, corresponding to 25,000 to 30,000 T cell genomes. The data were produced by immunoSEQ multiplex PCR, yet TCRdb's version contains in-frame clones alone and is incomplete. Of 1.6 million or so clones detected, about 98.5% appear once; the ten largest clones hold under 0.45%. This CDR3 is built from 15 residues. With 5 bases clipped from V and 4 bases from J, the junction kept 8 bases outside the gene matches. The germline CDR1 and CDR2 sequences are SGHTA and FQGNSA. Material for sequencing was naive CD4+ T cells sorted from blood. Regarding subset: CD45RA+ positively selected. This TCR was sampled from a man aged 30-40 years in good health. The rearrangement uses TRBV7-2 and TRBJ2-1; TRBD1 matches at 7 bases. This CDR3 reads CASSPQGGVYNEQFF. CDR3 nucleotide sequence: TGTGCCAGCAGCCCACAAGGGGGCGTTTACAATGAGCAGTTCTTC.